Given below is one T cell receptor (beta chain) in context. This clonotype occurred a few times. Its antigen target is currently unknown. No clone much larger than this one lies a single base away; base qualities are absent. Receptor amplification or capture employed PCR. At the Johns Hopkins FTIC core, DNA from the cultured CD4+ T cells underwent TCR sequencing with the Oncomine TCR Beta short-read assay. The QIAamp micro DNA kit was used to extract genomic DNA from the cultured CD4+ T cells. The Oncomine TCR Beta libraries from cultured CD4+ T cells were pooled using unique dual indexes and then sequenced on an Illumina iSeq 100. From the authors' description of their analysis: Non-productive sequences were filtered out, and CDR3s that did not start with C, did not end with F or W, or were shorter than 7 amino acids were discarded. The MANAFEST web application was used to identify antigen-specific clonotypes by comparing peptide-stimulated wells against reference wells and other culture wells. For a clone to be called positive, the clone needed an FDR below 0.05, an odds ratio above 5, and a productive frequency above 0.1% in at least two of three replicate wells. A clonotype was classed as cross-reactive if the clonotype showed significant expansion both in SARS-CoV-2 spike wells and in at least one common cold coronavirus spike condition. Similarity between CDR3 sequences was evaluated in R version 3.6.1 using Levenshtein distances (stringdist) and unrooted phylogenetic trees (ape). TCRdb's own reprocessing of the public reads used fastp at Q25 and MiXCR and kept productive beta chains. Entries are consolidated by CDR3 protein sequence, retaining the most common genes and DNA. Here the V and J calls rest on TCRdb's processing, not on the authors' analysis. The sample yields fewer than 11,000 distinct CDR3 sequences; about 30% were counted once. 10% to 15% of the sample is taken by the ten largest.

Read against the paper, the sample's treatment or condition label means: roughly 10-day PBMC culture with coronavirus spike peptide pools or control peptides (ViraFEST assay). CD4+ T cells from unexposed donors were collected before the COVID-19 pandemic (2011-2018). The study used the ViraFEST assay, which expanded antigen-specific T cells with peptide pools and then identified expanded clonotypes by TCR sequencing. Each well held millions of PBMCs cultured in IMDM containing approximately 5% human AB serum and 10 IU/ml IL-2, with 8.5 to 10 ug/ml peptide pools added. On days 3 and 7, half of the culture medium was replaced with fresh IL-2-containing medium. CD4+ T cells were isolated after around 11 days of culture through negative selection using the EasySep CD4+ T cell isolation kit. As cell number allowed, CD4+ T cells from unexposed donors were tested for reactivity to SARS-CoV-2 S and N and to four common cold coronavirus spike pools. Ficoll-Paque Plus gradient centrifugation was used to isolate PBMCs from whole blood, and the isolated PBMCs were then either used fresh or cryopreserved at -140C. Culture conditions were generally each tested in triplicate wells. Leukapheresis product for the unexposed donors was bought commercially.

This sample stems from a study of vaccination and CD4 T cells after COVID-19 (dated by TCRdb to between 2022 and 2023). Regarding the complete study: The convalescent cohort included six males and four females, with two Hispanic individuals, seven Caucasians, two Asians and one multiracial person. For stimulating the cultures, overlapping spike peptide pools were used, derived from SARS-CoV-2 as well as from the common cold coronaviruses HCoV-NL63, HCoV-OC43 and HCoV-229E. An earlier paper using these donors assessed, at the TCR clonotype level, memory CD4+ T cell crossreactivity between SARS-CoV-2 and common cold coronavirus spike proteins. Post-vaccine blood samples were obtained a median of around 67 days after the second vaccine dose, with a range of about 12 to 241 days. The spike-specific CD4+ TCR repertoire was compared before and after mRNA vaccination in about nine COVID-19 convalescent patients and several infection-naive healthy vaccine recipients. Post-COVID blood samples were collected from convalescent patients a median of approximately 100 days after diagnosis, with a range of about 30 to 161 days. Control cultures received a CEFX viral epitope pool as the positive control, an HIV-1 Nef peptide pool as the negative control, or no peptide. Two doses of either the Pfizer-BioNTech BNT162b2 vaccine (n=8) or the Moderna mRNA-1273 vaccine (n=2) were administered to participants. Broader findings and caveats from the paper: The number of convalescent patients in the study was relatively small, and the study did not examine early timepoints following natural infection. The median number of SARS-CoV-2-reactive clonotypes rose from about 19 after infection to 38 after vaccination, but the change was not significant. In convalescent patients, a median roughly 87% of post-vaccine SARS-CoV-2-reactive clones were detected only after vaccination, and vaccine-specific priming was suggested by this finding. Nearly all vaccine-specific clones in convalescent patients (304 of 307) were mono-reactive for SARS-CoV-2 spike rather than cross-reactive with common cold coronaviruses.

CDR1 and CDR2, looked up from the germline V gene (reference sequence), are DFQATT and SNEGSKA. The V end gives up 0 bases and the J end 4 bases, leaving 11 bases in the junction not matched to a gene. The CDR3, from cysteine to phenylalanine, totals 17 residues. The sequence is cut down to CDR3 DNA, 51 bases in frame from base 1. This receptor chain uses TRBV20-1 and TRBJ2-7; the central 11 bases match TRBD2. The receptor's source is a human donor in good health. The specimen was CD4+ T cells from blood, cultured in vitro. The base sequence is TGCAGTGCTAGAGATGTGGTAACTAGCGGGAGTAGGTACGAGCAGTACTTC. This gives the protein CSARDVVTSGSRYEQYF.